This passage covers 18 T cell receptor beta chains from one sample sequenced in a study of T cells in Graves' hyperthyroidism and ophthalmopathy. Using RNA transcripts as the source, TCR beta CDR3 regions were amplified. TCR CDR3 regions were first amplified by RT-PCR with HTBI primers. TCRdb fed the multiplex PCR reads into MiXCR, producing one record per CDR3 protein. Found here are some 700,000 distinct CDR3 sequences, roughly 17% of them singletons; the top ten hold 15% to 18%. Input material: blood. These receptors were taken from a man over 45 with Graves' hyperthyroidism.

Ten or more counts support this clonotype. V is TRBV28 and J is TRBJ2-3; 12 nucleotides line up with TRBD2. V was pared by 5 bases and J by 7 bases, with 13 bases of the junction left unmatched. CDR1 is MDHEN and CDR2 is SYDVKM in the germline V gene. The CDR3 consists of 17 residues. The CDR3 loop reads CASSPRGLAGGPHTQYF. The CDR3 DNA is TGTGCCAGCAGTCCTAGGGGGCTAGCGGGAGGGCCGCATACGCAGTATTTT.

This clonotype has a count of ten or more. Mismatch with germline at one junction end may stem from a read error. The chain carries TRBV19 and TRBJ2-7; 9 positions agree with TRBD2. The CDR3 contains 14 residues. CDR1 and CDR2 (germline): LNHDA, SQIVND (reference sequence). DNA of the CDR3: TGTGCCAGCAGTATAGCGGGAGTGAGCTACGAGCAGTACTTC. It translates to CASSIAGVSYEQYF.

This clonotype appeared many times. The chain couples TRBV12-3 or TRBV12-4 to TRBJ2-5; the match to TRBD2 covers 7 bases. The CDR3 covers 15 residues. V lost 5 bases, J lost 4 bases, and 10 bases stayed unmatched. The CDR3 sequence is CASSDSLGGRETQYF. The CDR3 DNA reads TGTGCCAGCAGTGACTCCTTGGGAGGGCGAGAGACCCAGTACTTC.

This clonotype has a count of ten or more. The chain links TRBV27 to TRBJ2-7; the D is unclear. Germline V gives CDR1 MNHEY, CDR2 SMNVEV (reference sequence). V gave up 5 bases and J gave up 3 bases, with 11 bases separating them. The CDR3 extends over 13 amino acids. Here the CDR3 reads CASSPGSYYEQYF. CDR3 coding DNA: TGTGCCAGCAGTCCCGGGTCCTACTACGAGCAGTACTTC.

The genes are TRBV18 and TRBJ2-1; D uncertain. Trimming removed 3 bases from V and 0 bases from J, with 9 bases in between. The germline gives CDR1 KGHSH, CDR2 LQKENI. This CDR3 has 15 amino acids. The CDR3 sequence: CASSPSASSYNEQFF. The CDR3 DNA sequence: TGTGCCAGCTCACCGAGTGCTTCCTCCTACAATGAGCAGTTCTTC.

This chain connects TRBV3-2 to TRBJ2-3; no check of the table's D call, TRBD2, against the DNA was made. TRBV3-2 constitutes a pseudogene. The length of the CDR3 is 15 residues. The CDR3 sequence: CASSQDRACTDTQYF. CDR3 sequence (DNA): TGTGCCAGCAGCCAAGATAGGGCCTGCACAGATACGCAGTATTTT.

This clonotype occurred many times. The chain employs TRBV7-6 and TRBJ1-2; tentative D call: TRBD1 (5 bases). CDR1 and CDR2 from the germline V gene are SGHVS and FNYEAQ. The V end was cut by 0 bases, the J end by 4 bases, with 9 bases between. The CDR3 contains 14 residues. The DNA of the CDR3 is TGTGCCAGCAGCTTAGCGGGGGAGGCCTATGGCTACACCTTC. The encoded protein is CASSLAGEAYGYTF.

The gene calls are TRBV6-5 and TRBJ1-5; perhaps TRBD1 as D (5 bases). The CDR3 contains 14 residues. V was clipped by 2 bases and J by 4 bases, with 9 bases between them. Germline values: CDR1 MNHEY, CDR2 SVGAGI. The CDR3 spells CASSYGGGNQPQHF. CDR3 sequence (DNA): TGTGCCAGCAGTTACGGGGGGGGGAATCAGCCCCAGCATTTT.

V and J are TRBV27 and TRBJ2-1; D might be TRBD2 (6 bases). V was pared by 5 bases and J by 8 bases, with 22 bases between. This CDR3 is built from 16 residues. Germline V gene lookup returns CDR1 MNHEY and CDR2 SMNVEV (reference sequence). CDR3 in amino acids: CASSPGTLALIDEQFF. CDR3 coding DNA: TGTGCCAGCAGTCCCGGGACTCTTGCCCTCATCGATGAGCAGTTCTTC.

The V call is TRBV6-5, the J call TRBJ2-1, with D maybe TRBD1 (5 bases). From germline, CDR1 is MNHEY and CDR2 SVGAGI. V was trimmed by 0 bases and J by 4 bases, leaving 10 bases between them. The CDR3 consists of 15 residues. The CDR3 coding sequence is TGTGCCAGCAGTTACTCGCAAGGGGAATACAATGAGCAGTTCTTC. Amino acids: CASSYSQGEYNEQFF.

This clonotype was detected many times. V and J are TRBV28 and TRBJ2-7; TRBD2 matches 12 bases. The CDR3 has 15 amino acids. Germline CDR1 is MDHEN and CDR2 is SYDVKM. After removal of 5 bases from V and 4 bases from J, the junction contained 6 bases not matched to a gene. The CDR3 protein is CASSDPGLAGYEQYF. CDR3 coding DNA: TGTGCCAGCAGTGATCCGGGACTAGCGGGTTACGAGCAGTACTTC.

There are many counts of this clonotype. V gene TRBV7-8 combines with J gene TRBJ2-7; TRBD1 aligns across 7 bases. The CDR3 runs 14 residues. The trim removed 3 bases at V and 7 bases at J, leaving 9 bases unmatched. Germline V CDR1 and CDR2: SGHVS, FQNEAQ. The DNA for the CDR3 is TGTGCCAGCAGCTTTTCCTACAGGGGAGAGGAGCAGTACTTC. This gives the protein CASSFSYRGEEQYF. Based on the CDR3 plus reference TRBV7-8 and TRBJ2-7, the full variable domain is GAGVSQSPRYKVAKRGQDVALRCDPISGHVSLFWYQQALGQGPEFLTYFQNEAQLDKSGLPSDRFFAERPEGSVSTLKIQRTQQEDSAVYLCASSFSYRGEEQYFGPGTRLTVT.

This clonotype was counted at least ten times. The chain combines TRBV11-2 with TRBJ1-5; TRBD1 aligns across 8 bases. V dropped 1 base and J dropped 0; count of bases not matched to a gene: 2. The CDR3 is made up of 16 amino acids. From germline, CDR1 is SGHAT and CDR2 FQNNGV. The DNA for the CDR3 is TGTGCCAGCAGCTTAGGGACAGGGTATAGCAATCAGCCCCAGCATTTT. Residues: CASSLGTGYSNQPQHF.

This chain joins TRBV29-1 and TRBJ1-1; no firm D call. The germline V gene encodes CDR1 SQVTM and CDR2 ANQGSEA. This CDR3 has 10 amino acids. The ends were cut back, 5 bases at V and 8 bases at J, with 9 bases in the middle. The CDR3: CSVTEGEAFF. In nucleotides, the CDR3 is TGCAGCGTTACGGAGGGAGAAGCTTTCTTT.

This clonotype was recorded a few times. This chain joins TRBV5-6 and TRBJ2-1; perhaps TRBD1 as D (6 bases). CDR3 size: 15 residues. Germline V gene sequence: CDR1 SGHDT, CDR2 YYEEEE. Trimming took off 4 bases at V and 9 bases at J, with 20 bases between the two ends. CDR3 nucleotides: TGTGCCAGCAGCCGAACAGGGATTGAGAATTCTGAGCAGTTCTTC. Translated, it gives CASSRTGIENSEQFF.

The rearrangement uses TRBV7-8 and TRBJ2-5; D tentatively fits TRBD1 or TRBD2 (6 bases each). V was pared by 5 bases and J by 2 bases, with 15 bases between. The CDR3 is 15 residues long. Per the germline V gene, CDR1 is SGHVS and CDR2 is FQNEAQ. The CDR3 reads CASSGGRAGQETQYF. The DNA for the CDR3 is TGTGCCAGCAGCGGGGGGCGGGCGGGACAAGAGACCCAGTACTTC.

CDR3 region: CASSSGASGDNEQFF. Here the CDR3 DNA reads TGTGCCAGCTCGAGTGGGGCTAGCGGGGACAATGAGCAGTTCTTC. The genes are TRBV28 and TRBJ2-1; 9 bases match TRBD2. Germline lookup yields CDR1 MDHEN and CDR2 SYDVKM. The CDR3 contains 15 residues. The V segment lost 8 bases and the J segment 5 bases; nucleotides outside the gene matches: 10.

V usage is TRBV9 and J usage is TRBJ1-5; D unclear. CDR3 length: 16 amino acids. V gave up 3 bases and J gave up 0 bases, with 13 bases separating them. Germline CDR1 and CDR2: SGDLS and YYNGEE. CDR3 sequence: CASSADPTDSNQPQHF. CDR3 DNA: TGTGCCAGCAGCGCAGACCCTACAGATAGCAATCAGCCCCAGCATTTT.